The TCR beta chain described here comes from a study of blood T cell repertoires in COVID-19 (dated by TCRdb to 2018 to 2021). Regarding the research as a whole: Samples covering the acute and convalescent phases of COVID-19 were provided by collaborators in the United States, Italy and Spain. Sample metadata almost always included a de-identified subject ID, COVID-19 status, age in years and sex. The samples were drawn from the first 160 participants of the ongoing ImmuneRACE study and from 950 to 1,500 subjects provided by 6 global collaborators. Where available, HLA class I and class II types were taken from metadata supplied by the sample provider and were not determined by assay-based typing. The prospective study material was composed of cDNA or gDNA derived from T cells, B-cell-depleted T cells, or PBMCs. Deeply sampled blood TCRbeta repertoires from subjects exposed to, actively infected with, or recovered from COVID-19 were included in the dataset. The repertoires were released in a freely available public database meant as a resource for research on the immune response to SARS-CoV-2.

CDR3 length: 14 amino acids, cysteine to phenylalanine. Just CDR3 DNA is preserved here, 42 bases in frame from base 1. Trimming takes 2 bases from V and 2 bases from J, and the germline ends sit 10 bases apart. Taken from the germline V gene, the CDR1 and CDR2 loops are SGDLS and YYNGEE. Turning to this clone: The antigen it recognizes is unknown. Base qualities are not recorded, but no much larger clone differs from it by a single base.

TCRbeta CDR3 regions were amplified from genomic DNA using the immunoSEQ Assay, a bias-controlled multiplex PCR. As for the authors' bioinformatics: Within the assay, amplification of reference gene primers was used to estimate how many nucleated cells each sample contained. Sequence reads were collapsed and filtered to measure the absolute abundance of every unique TCRbeta CDR3 rearrangement. For each sample, productive Simpson clonality was calculated by taking the square root of Simpson's diversity index across productive rearrangements. TCRdb holds this immuneACCESS table with in-frame rearrangements only. Some clones are missing; in checked studies, unresolved V genes explain under half, and the rest has no known cause. The V and J calls and clone size are taken from that table; D and trimming were inferred from the DNA. The sample table lists about 260,000 clones, approximately 86% of them with a count of one. Roughly 8% of the sample rests with the top ten.

Collaborating institutions collected whole blood in K2EDTA tubes following their own protocols. For TCRbeta analysis, collaborators shipped samples as frozen whole blood, isolated PBMCs, or DNA extracted from either of those sample types. What the authors observed across the whole study: The quantity of clinical and demographic metadata differed by source and by participant and was supplied without curation.

Sequencing was carried out using peripheral blood. The chain was built from TRBV9 and TRBJ1-2; TRBD1 is possibly the D segment (6 matching bases). The TCR was taken from a man aged 40-55 years with active or convalescent COVID-19. The CDR3 amino acid sequence is: CASSVPGQNYGYTF. At the DNA level, the sequence is TGTGCCAGCAGCGTGCCGGGACAAAACTATGGCTACACCTTC.